These 26 T cell receptor beta chains came from one sample sequenced in a study of blood T cells in healthy people across ages. A second about 6 to 12 cycle PCR used barcoded and J-beta primers. TCRdb redid the calling of the 5' RACE reads with MiXCR, one entry per CDR3 protein. The data contain about 800,000 distinct CDR3 sequences, about 46% of them singletons. The sequencing sample was made of blood. The receptors stem from a man older than 75 in good health.

The CDR3 sequence is CASSPGVATNQPQHF. CDR3 DNA: TGTGCCAGCAGTCCGGGGGTAGCTACCAATCAGCCCCAGCATTTT. V and J are TRBV7-2 and TRBJ1-5, with a tentative D call TRBD1 (5 bases). Germline CDR1 is SGHTA and CDR2 is FQGNSA. This CDR3 contains 15 residues. The V gene lost 6 bases and the J gene lost 3 bases, with 15 bases spanning the gap. The variable domain in full, completed from reference TRBV7-2 and TRBJ1-5, reads GAGVSQSPSNKVTEKGKDVELRCDPISGHTALYWYRQSLGQGLEFLIYFQGNSAPDKSGLPSDRFSAERTGGSVSTLTIQRTQQEDSAVYLCASSPGVATNQPQHFGDGTRLSIL.

This clonotype was observed a handful of times. The CDR3 region has the DNA TGTGCTAGTGGTGAGCTAGCGGGCGTCCACAATGAGCAGTTCTTC. This gives the protein CASGELAGVHNEQFF. This chain links TRBV12-5 with TRBJ2-1; 8 bases agree with TRBD2. The V gene end was trimmed by 5 bases and the J gene end by 5 bases; junction bases not matched to a gene: 8. Germline-derived CDR1 and CDR2 are LGHNT and FRNRAP. The CDR3 is 15 amino acids.

In this sample, this clonotype turned up a few times. The chain carries TRBV5-1 and TRBJ2-3; 7 bases fit TRBD1. This CDR3 spans 14 amino acids. The germline V gene encodes CDR1 SGHRS and CDR2 YFSETQ. V was clipped by 4 bases and J by 6 bases; unmatched bases: 8. The CDR3 is CASSRDSASDTQYF. The CDR3, as DNA: TGCGCCAGCAGCCGGGACAGTGCTTCCGATACGCAGTATTTT.

This clonotype was observed a few times. V is TRBV6-5 and J is TRBJ2-3; the D is unclear. This CDR3 has 11 amino acids. CDR1 is MNHEY, CDR2 SVGAGI, per germline. V was pared by 6 bases and J by 5 bases, with 6 bases between. The CDR3 spells CASRALDTQYF. The CDR3 coding sequence is TGTGCCAGCAGGGCCCTAGATACGCAGTATTTT.

This sequence joins TRBV29-1 and TRBJ2-2, with D unresolved. The CDR3 consists of 13 residues. Trimming removed 2 bases from V and 8 bases from J, with 12 bases in between. The germline CDR1 and CDR2 sequences are SQVTM and ANQGSEA. Here the CDR3 reads CSVELVASGELFF. Here the CDR3 DNA reads TGCAGCGTTGAATTGGTAGCTTCGGGGGAGCTGTTTTTT.

The CDR3 DNA sequence: TGCAGCGTGATTCGGACGGACGTCAACTCTAACTATGGCTACACCTTC. This encodes CSVIRTDVNSNYGYTF. The chain has TRBV29-1 and TRBJ1-2; D is unresolved. Trimming took off 6 bases at V and 0 bases at J, with 20 bases between the two ends. CDR3 length: 16 residues. Per the germline V gene, CDR1 is SQVTM and CDR2 is ANQGSEA.

This clonotype was recorded a few times. This chain joins TRBV4-1 and TRBJ2-1; TRBD1 or TRBD2 may be the D gene (5 bases each). The CDR3 is made up of 17 amino acids. Deletions cut 4 bases from V and 6 bases from J, with 22 bases between. Germline CDR1 reads MGHRA; CDR2 reads YSYEKL. CDR3 in amino acids: CASSPRLGSRGRNEQFF. The CDR3 DNA is TGCGCCAGCAGCCCCAGATTGGGGAGTAGGGGACGCAATGAGCAGTTCTTC.

As regards this clonotype: Since a much larger clone is just one base distant, this may be a read error. V and J are TRBV29-1 and TRBJ2-1, with D possibly matching TRBD2 (6 bases). TRBJ2-7 matches the DNA end more closely, so the J call is doubtful. Germline lookup yields CDR1 SQVTM and CDR2 ANQGSEA. This CDR3 has 13 amino acids. CDR3 nucleotide sequence: TGCAGCGTCGGGGGTCAGAATTCCTACGAGCAGTACTTC. This codes for CSVGGQNSYEQYF.

This clonotype has just a few counts. The J gene is TRBJ1-1, the V gene TRBV12-3 or TRBV12-4; no firm D call. The CDR3 contains 14 residues. Trimming took 3 bases from V and 7 from J, leaving 15 bases between them. This CDR3 is CASSFNLVFIEAFF. The CDR3 DNA follows: TGTGCCAGCAGTTTTAATCTAGTCTTCATTGAAGCTTTCTTT.

The chain uses TRBV7-2 and TRBJ2-1; a possible D gene is TRBD2 (5 bases). The germline CDR1 and CDR2 sequences are SGHTA and FQGNSA. This CDR3 comprises 15 residues. V lost 3 bases to trimming and J lost 5 bases, with 14 bases between them. The CDR3 protein is CASSLSGLLDNEQFF. The CDR3 bases are TGTGCCAGCAGCTTGAGCGGTCTTTTGGACAATGAGCAGTTCTTC.

The rearrangement links TRBV4-2 to TRBJ2-6; 10 nucleotides match TRBD2. Trimming at V came to 0 bases and at J to 1 base, leaving 6 bases not matched to a gene. CDR1 LGHNA and CDR2 YNFKEQ come from the germline V gene. The CDR3 has 19 amino acids. CDR3 DNA sequence: TGTGCCAGCAGCCAAGATATGGCTAGCGGGAGTTCTGGGGCCAACGTCCTGACTTTC. Residues: CASSQDMASGSSGANVLTF.

The rearrangement uses TRBV29-1 and TRBJ2-1, with TRBD2 matching 8 bases. After removal of 2 bases from V and 8 bases from J, the junction contained 8 bases not matched to a gene. This CDR3 comprises 14 residues. The V gene's germline CDR1 is SQVTM and CDR2 ANQGSEA. CDR3 DNA: TGCAGCGTTGAAAGCGGGAGTGCAATCGATGAGCAGTTCTTC. Translated, it gives CSVESGSAIDEQFF.

V is TRBV4-2 and J is TRBJ1-2; a weak D match, TRBD1 (5 bases). The V end lost 0 bases, the J end lost 3 bases, and 8 bases lay between the germline ends. Germline CDR1 reads LGHNA; CDR2 reads YNFKEQ. The CDR3 totals 14 residues. This CDR3 is CASSQEGRDYGYTF. The CDR3 DNA reads TGTGCCAGCAGCCAAGAGGGCAGGGACTATGGCTACACCTTC.

CDR3 sequence reads: CSVGVARAEYEQYF. The DNA for the CDR3 is TGCAGCGTTGGAGTTGCGAGGGCGGAATACGAGCAGTACTTC. V usage is TRBV29-1 and J usage is TRBJ2-7; TRBD2 might be the D (5 bases). The germline gives CDR1 SQVTM, CDR2 ANQGSEA. There are 14 residues in the CDR3. Trimming removed 4 bases at V and 4 bases at J, with 17 bases between.

About this clonotype itself: The CDR3 does not end in the conserved phenylalanine or tryptophan, so this is likely a read error. The chain has TRBV5-1 and TRBJ2-3, with D unresolved. The V and J ends lost 5 bases and 1 base respectively, with 17 bases between them. Germline V gives CDR1 SGHRS, CDR2 YFSETQ. CDR3 length: 16 amino acids. The CDR3: CASRKDLVTRTDTQYS. CDR3 sequence (DNA): TGCGCCAGCAGGAAGGATCTCGTAACTCGCACAGATACGCAGTATTCT.

This clonotype was recorded a few times. The chain uses TRBV21-1 and TRBJ2-5. TRBV21-1 is tagged as a pseudogene. CDR3 length: 11 amino acids. For the CDR3, the DNA is TGTGCCAGCAGCAAACGAGAGACCCAGTACTTC. Its protein product is CASSKRETQYF.

In this sample, this clonotype turned up a few times. The chain joins TRBV11-2 to TRBJ1-2, with D maybe TRBD1 (5 bases). This CDR3 has 14 amino acids. The V gene's germline CDR1 is SGHAT and CDR2 FQNNGV. Trimming cost V 2 bases and J 5 bases, with 12 bases left between them. The DNA for the CDR3 is TGTGCCAGCAGCTTACAGGGAATTGGGTATGGCTACACCTTC. Protein: CASSLQGIGYGYTF.

Note on this clonotype: Compared with germline, one end of the junction differs, possibly owing to a read error. The chain has TRBV11-2 and TRBJ2-5; D may be TRBD1 or TRBD2 (6 bases each). The CDR3 is 15 amino acids. CDR1 and CDR2 (germline): SGHAT, FQNNGV. CDR3 loop: CVSSPPGALQETQYF. CDR3 nucleotides: TGTGTCAGCAGTCCCCCGGGGGCTCTCCAAGAGACCCAGTACTTC.

CDR3 in amino acids: CASSLRGGDIQYF. The CDR3 region has the DNA TGTGCCAGCAGTTTACGTGGTGGGGACATTCAGTACTTC. V usage is TRBV12-3 or TRBV12-4 and J usage is TRBJ2-4; no clear D gene. The CDR3 totals 13 residues. Trimming cost V 2 bases and J 8 bases, with 10 bases left between them.

This clonotype was observed a handful of times. The rearrangement joins TRBV6-1 to TRBJ2-3, with 8 bases aligning to TRBD2. CDR3 size: 14 residues. Germline loops: CDR1 MNHNS, CDR2 SASEGT. V dropped 4 bases and J dropped 4; count of bases not matched to a gene: 4. The CDR3 region has the DNA TGTGCCAGCAGTGTAGCGGGACGTCCAGATACGCAGTATTTT. Encoded protein: CASSVAGRPDTQYF.

Points on this clonotype: The DNA is left out, because the CDR3 cannot be placed on it with certainty; the CDR3 is given as TCRdb lists it. The rearrangement links TRBV12-3 or TRBV12-4 to TRBJ2-5; TRBD1, the table's D call, was not compared with the DNA. The CDR3 numbers 17 amino acids, ends counted. CDR3 loop: CASSLGTGNGYTFEQYF.

This clonotype was observed once. This chain connects TRBV7-2 to TRBJ2-1, with TRBD2 matching over 10 bases. V lost 5 bases, J lost 9 bases, and 7 bases stayed unmatched. The CDR3 is made up of 14 amino acids. Germline V lookup: CDR1 SGHTA, CDR2 FQGNSA. CDR3 coding DNA: TGTGCCAGCAGCCCTGAAAGACTAGCGGGTGAGCAGTTCTTC. Protein: CASSPERLAGEQFF.

The chain combines TRBV20-1 with TRBJ1-2, with TRBD1 identical over 10 bases. V shed 1 base, J shed 4 bases, and the junction held 6 bases outside the gene matches. The length of the CDR3 is 15 residues. Germline V gene data show CDR1 as DFQATT and CDR2 as SNEGSKA (reference sequence). This CDR3 reads CSARGATGGFYGYTF. CDR3 sequence (DNA): TGCAGTGCTAGAGGGGCGACAGGGGGCTTCTATGGCTACACCTTC.

This clonotype has a handful of counts. The chain uses TRBV7-2 and TRBJ2-1; 11 nucleotides align to TRBD2. V lost 0 bases to trimming and J lost 14 bases; unmatched junction nucleotides: 12. Germline CDR1 is SGHTA and CDR2 is FQGNSA. CDR3 length: 16 residues. The CDR3 loop is CASSLAGSGRAESKFF. The CDR3 coding sequence is TGTGCCAGCAGCTTAGCAGGTAGCGGGAGGGCCGAAAGTAAGTTCTTC. Drawing the rest from reference TRBV7-2 and TRBJ2-1, the complete variable domain is GAGVSQSPSNKVTEKGKDVELRCDPISGHTALYWYRQSLGQGLEFLIYFQGNSAPDKSGLPSDRFSAERTGGSVSTLTIQRTQQEDSAVYLCASSLAGSGRAESKFFGPGTRLTVL.

This clonotype was detected a few times. The chain combines TRBV15 with TRBJ2-3, with D perhaps matching TRBD1 (5 bases). This CDR3 region has 16 residues. Per germline, CDR1 LNHNV and CDR2 YYDKDF (reference sequence). V lost 0 bases and J lost 4, with 14 bases in between. CDR3 residues: CATSRDTGRIADTQYF. The CDR3 coding sequence is TGTGCCACCAGCAGAGATACAGGCCGGATAGCAGATACGCAGTATTTT.

This clonotype was detected ten times or more. Here the CDR3 DNA reads TGTGCCAGCAGCTTAACAAGGGGCACTGAAGCTTTCTTT. Residues: CASSLTRGTEAFF. The gene calls are TRBV7-9 and TRBJ1-1; weak D call: TRBD1 (5 bases). Per germline, CDR1 SEHNR and CDR2 FQNEAQ (reference sequence). Between the trimmed V and J ends, which lost 2 bases and 4 bases, there was a span of 8 bases. CDR3 length: 13 amino acids.